A selection of T cell receptor beta chains follows, all from one sample in a study of cytotoxic CD8 clonotypes in ibrutinib-treated CLL. Clones were sequenced by immunoSEQ multiplex PCR, and TCRdb holds only the in-frame ones, with some missing. The table shows some 140,000 clones, with around 93% occurring only once. The source was PBMCs, collected after 12 months of ibrutinib treatment. Receptors were obtained from a human donor with chronic lymphocytic leukemia. Each CDR3 is given with its conserved first and last residue. The order of the fields is J gene, V gene, clone size, D gene, CDR3 protein, CDR3 DNA. A D gene is named only where the DNA matches it firmly. Clone size appears in some rows only: once, few, many, or a class for an expanded clone.

TRBJ2-5 | TRBV7-9 | NA | NA | CASSPTSQETQYF | TGTGCCAGCAGCCCGACTAGCCAAGAGACCCAGTACTTC
TRBJ2-5 | TRBV7-3 | NA | NA | CASSSGHKETQYF | TGTGCCAGCAGCTCCGGACACAAAGAGACCCAGTACTTC
TRBJ1-4 | TRBV4-2 | NA | TRBD1 | CASSQSAGQGEKLFF | TGTGCCAGCAGCCAATCCGCGGGACAGGGAGAAAAACTGTTTTTT
TRBJ2-5 | TRBV25-1 | NA | NA | CASSEGGLRTQYF | TGTGCCAGCAGTGAAGGCGGGCTCCGGACCCAGTACTTC
TRBJ2-7 | TRBV4-3 | NA | TRBD2 | CASSQGAAGGLGYEQYF | TGCGCCAGCAGCCAAGGAGCTGCGGGAGGGCTCGGCTACGAGCAGTACTTC
TRBJ2-3 | TRBV23-1 | NA | TRBD1 | CATDRDRSDTQYF | TGCGCCACCGACCGGGACAGGTCAGATACGCAGTATTTT
TRBJ2-2 | TRBV7-3 | NA | NA | CASSRAGELFF | TGTGCCAGCAGCCGCGCCGGGGAGCTGTTTTTT
TRBJ1-1 | TRBV6-5 | NA | TRBD1 | CASHRGFTEAFF | TGTGCCAGTCACAGGGGGTTTACTGAAGCTTTCTTT
TRBJ2-7 | TRBV18 | NA | NA | CASSPSIYEQYF | TGTGCCAGCTCACCTTCGATTTACGAGCAGTACTTC
TRBJ2-7 | TRBV11-2 | NA | NA | CASSLGGVEQYF | TGTGCCAGCAGCTTGGGGGGAGTAGAGCAGTACTTC
TRBJ1-1 | TRBV10-1 | NA | NA | CASSSAGRQEAFF | TGCGCCAGCAGTTCAGCCGGGAGACAAGAAGCTTTCTTT
TRBJ2-7 | TRBV28 | NA | NA | CASSLGRAYEQYF | TGTGCCAGCAGTTTGGGCAGGGCGTACGAGCAGTACTTC
TRBJ2-7 | TRBV6-5 | NA | NA | CASSLQGHNYEQYF | TGTGCCAGCAGCCTCCAGGGACACAACTACGAGCAGTACTTC
TRBJ2-2 | TRBV28 | NA | TRBD1 | CASRSGQWNTGELFF | TGTGCCAGCAGATCGGGACAGTGGAACACCGGGGAGCTGTTTTTT
TRBJ2-2 | TRBV5-1 | NA | TRBD1 | CASSPGTDTGELFF | TGCGCCAGCAGCCCAGGGACAGATACCGGGGAGCTGTTTTTT
TRBJ2-7 | TRBV6-1 | NA | TRBD1 | CASGRWTGGDEQYF | TGTGCCAGCGGGAGGTGGACAGGGGGCGACGAGCAGTACTTC
TRBJ1-2 | TRBV28 | NA | NA | CASSILNYGYTF | TGTGCCAGCAGCATCCTAAACTATGGCTACACCTTC
TRBJ1-4 | TRBV13 | NA | NA | CASSSGTQNEKLFF | TGTGCCAGCAGCTCCGGGACTCAGAATGAAAAACTGTTTTTT
TRBJ2-7 | TRBV19 | NA | NA | CASRKGYEQYF | TGTGCCAGTAGAAAAGGCTACGAGCAGTACTTC
TRBJ2-7 | TRBV5-1 | NA | TRBD1 | CASSNGQGAREQYF | TGCGCCAGCAGCAATGGACAGGGGGCTAGAGAGCAGTACTTC
TRBJ2-2 | TRBV28 | NA | NA | CASRIGSYTGELFF | TGTGCCAGCAGAATAGGGAGTTACACCGGGGAGCTGTTTTTT
TRBJ1-1 | TRBV10-1 | once | TRBD1 | CASSTGEGGTEAFF | TGCGCCAGCAGTACAGGGGAAGGTGGCACTGAAGCTTTCTTT
TRBJ2-1 | TRBV5-1 | NA | TRBD2 | CASSPLPLLAHGSYNEQFF | TGCGCCAGCAGCCCGCTCCCCCTACTAGCGCACGGCTCCTACAATGAGCAGTTCTTC
TRBJ2-2 | TRBV14 | NA | NA | CASSQFLQIGFTGELFF | TGTGCCAGCAGCCAATTTCTACAAATAGGGTTCACCGGGGAGCTGTTTTTT
TRBJ2-1 | TRBV5-1 | NA | NA | CASSSGLNYNEQFF | TGCGCCAGCAGCTCTGGACTTAACTACAATGAGCAGTTCTTC
TRBJ2-5 | TRBV29-1 | NA | NA | CSVGWADETQYF | TGCAGCGTTGGTTGGGCCGACGAGACCCAGTACTTC
TRBJ2-7 | TRBV29-1 | NA | NA | CSVEVNRRPYEQYF | TGCAGCGTTGAAGTTAACAGGCGACCCTACGAGCAGTACTTC
TRBJ2-6 | TRBV27 | once | TRBD1 | CASRGTGSGANVLTF | TGTGCCAGCAGGGGGACAGGCTCTGGGGCCAACGTCCTGACTTTC
TRBJ2-7 | TRBV28 | once | TRBD1 | CASLSTGINEQYF | TGTGCCAGCCTTTCGACAGGGATCAACGAGCAGTACTTC
TRBJ2-5 | TRBV28 | NA | TRBD2 | CASSSGTSGELGTQYF | TGTGCCAGCAGTTCGGGGACTAGCGGGGAGCTAGGGACCCAGTACTTC
TRBJ2-7 | TRBV14 | NA | NA | CASSHPGTAYEQYF | TGTGCCAGCAGCCATCCGGGGACGGCCTACGAGCAGTACTTC
TRBJ1-5 | TRBV7-2 | few | NA | CASSFVFNQPQHF | TGTGCCAGCAGCTTCGTCTTCAATCAGCCCCAGCATTTT
TRBJ2-5 | TRBV5-1 | NA | NA | CASSLPVGQETQYF | TGCGCCAGCAGCTTGCCCGTGGGCCAAGAGACCCAGTACTTC
TRBJ2-7 | TRBV27 | NA | TRBD1 | CASSHYGVGTGLKEQYF | TGTGCCAGCAGCCATTATGGGGTCGGGACAGGGTTAAAAGAGCAGTACTTC
TRBJ2-1 | TRBV28 | NA | TRBD2 | CASSLLPWREGDNEQFF | TGTGCCAGCAGTTTGTTACCGTGGCGGGAGGGGGACAATGAGCAGTTCTTC
TRBJ1-4 | TRBV30 | NA | NA | CAWRATAFGEKLFF | TGTGCCTGGAGGGCAACAGCGTTTGGGGAAAAACTGTTTTTT
TRBJ2-7 | TRBV4-3 | once | TRBD1 | CASSRGTASYEQYF | TGCGCCAGCAGCCGGGGGACAGCCTCCTACGAGCAGTACTTC
TRBJ2-7 | TRBV15 | NA | TRBD2 | CATSQGTSGGAGAEQYF | TGTGCCACCAGCCAGGGTACTAGCGGTGGGGCGGGAGCTGAGCAGTACTTC
TRBJ2-1 | TRBV6-1 | NA | NA | CASSKWDYNEQFF | TGTGCCAGCAGTAAATGGGACTACAATGAGCAGTTCTTC
TRBJ1-1 | TRBV5-1 | few | NA | CASSFKITGTPGRNTEAFF | TGCGCCAGCAGCTTTAAGATAACCGGGACCCCGGGGCGGAACACTGAAGCTTTCTTT
TRBJ2-3 | TRBV14 | NA | NA | CASSQNEDDTQYF | TGTGCCAGCAGCCAAAATGAGGACGATACGCAGTATTTT
TRBJ1-1 | TRBV2 | NA | TRBD1 | CASSDRDSAAFF | TGTGCCAGCAGTGACAGGGACAGTGCTGCTTTCTTT
TRBJ2-2 | TRBV7-2 | NA | NA | CASSLVLLRRAANTGELFF | TGTGCCAGCAGCTTGGTACTCCTAAGGAGGGCCGCGAACACCGGGGAGCTGTTTTTT
TRBJ2-5 | TRBV10-3 | NA | TRBD2 | CAISVGAGGLQETQYF | TGTGCCATCAGTGTGGGGGCGGGAGGCCTCCAAGAGACCCAGTACTTC
TRBJ2-1 | TRBV28 | NA | TRBD2 | CASAGEGLGEQFF | TGTGCCAGCGCCGGGGAGGGTTTGGGTGAGCAGTTCTTC
TRBJ2-1 | TRBV5-1 | NA | TRBD2 | CASTLELLAGRFVDEQFF | TGCGCCAGCACGCTTGAGCTATTAGCGGGAAGGTTCGTCGATGAGCAGTTCTTC
TRBJ1-5 | TRBV10-2 | NA | NA | CASSSGTPRSQPQHF | TGCGCCAGCAGTTCCGGGACACCTCGGAGTCAGCCCCAGCATTTT
TRBJ2-5 | TRBV30 | NA | NA | CAWTGEETQYF | TGTGCCTGGACAGGGGAGGAGACCCAGTACTTC
TRBJ2-2 | TRBV27 | NA | NA | CASSLLALSTGELFF | TGTGCCAGCAGTTTATTGGCCCTCTCAACCGGGGAGCTGTTTTTT
TRBJ2-7 | TRBV6-5 | NA | TRBD1 | CASSYSGGKAYEQYF | TGTGCCAGCAGTTACTCAGGGGGCAAGGCCTACGAGCAGTACTTC
TRBJ1-1 | TRBV11-3 | NA | NA | CASSLTGEAFF | TGTGCCAGCAGCCTGACAGGTGAAGCTTTCTTT
TRBJ2-2 | TRBV11-3 | NA | TRBD1 | CASSFLGQGPGELFF | TGTGCCAGCAGCTTTTTGGGACAGGGGCCCGGGGAGCTGTTTTTT
TRBJ2-7 | TRBV7-9 | NA | NA | CASRLTGLSVEQYF | TGTGCCAGCAGACTCACAGGGCTCTCAGTCGAGCAGTACTTC